The rows below give T cell receptor beta chains drawn from one sample of a study of blood T cell repertoires in COVID-19. TCRdb's copy holds only in-frame clones and misses some; the assay was immunoSEQ multiplex PCR. This table holds 200,000 to 300,000 clones, around nine tenths found once. The specimen was peripheral blood. The receptor set was obtained from a woman aged 55-70 years who had recovered from COVID-19. Each CDR3 is given with its conserved first and last residue. D genes are given only for firm matches. Clone size appears in some rows only: once, few, many, or a class for an expanded clone.

J gene | V gene | D gene | CDR3 length | clone size | CDR3 protein | CDR3 DNA
TRBJ1-5 | TRBV18 | NA | 13 | few | CASSPQHNQPQHF | TGTGCCAGCTCACCACAGCACAATCAGCCCCAGCATTTT
TRBJ1-3 | TRBV7-8 | NA | 16 | NA | CASSLRRGRAGNTIYF | TGTGCCAGCAGCTTACGGAGGGGCAGGGCTGGAAACACCATATATTTT
TRBJ2-3 | TRBV13 | TRBD2 | 15 | NA | CASSSSGGLTDTQYF | TGTGCCAGCAGCTCCAGCGGGGGGCTCACAGATACGCAGTATTTT
TRBJ2-1 | TRBV19 | TRBD2 | 15 | NA | CASSNSGGARNEQFF | TGTGCCAGTAGTAATAGCGGGGGGGCCAGGAATGAGCAGTTCTTC
TRBJ1-4 | TRBV12-3/TRBV12-4 | NA | 13 | NA | CASRIYRDEKLFF | TGTGCCAGCAGGATTTATCGAGATGAAAAACTGTTTTTT
TRBJ2-2 | TRBV10-3 | TRBD1 | 18 | NA | CAISENTPGQGATGELFF | TGTGCCATCAGTGAAAACACTCCGGGACAGGGGGCGACCGGGGAGCTGTTTTTT
TRBJ2-6 | TRBV7-3 | NA | 15 | NA | CASSKGVSGANVLTF | TGTGCCAGCTCGAAAGGGGTGTCTGGGGCCAACGTCCTGACTTTC
TRBJ1-2 | TRBV7-3 | TRBD1 | 15 | NA | CASSPRTGRQGGYTF | TGTGCCAGCAGCCCCCGGACAGGGAGGCAAGGTGGCTACACCTTC
TRBJ1-5 | TRBV23-1 | NA | 14 | NA | CASRTPGKNQPQHF | TGCGCCAGCAGGACCCCAGGGAAAAATCAGCCCCAGCATTTT
TRBJ2-1 | TRBV28 | NA | 15 | NA | CASNPPGTRLSEQFF | TGTGCCAGCAATCCCCCCGGGACACGCTTAAGTGAGCAGTTCTTC
TRBJ1-2 | TRBV2 | TRBD1 | 14 | NA | CASSTGTALGGYTF | TGTGCCAGCAGTACCGGGACAGCTCTCGGGGGCTACACCTTC
TRBJ1-4 | TRBV6-1 | TRBD1 | 16 | NA | CASSGRDRGGREKLFF | TGTGCCAGCAGTGGTCGGGACAGGGGGGGACGTGAAAAACTGTTTTTT
TRBJ1-5 | TRBV5-1 | TRBD1 | 16 | NA | CASSPGTGGSNQPQHF | TGCGCCAGCAGCCCGGGGACAGGGGGGAGCAATCAGCCCCAGCATTTT
TRBJ2-1 | TRBV6-1 | TRBD2 | 16 | NA | CASSGWGGSNYNEQFF | TGTGCCAGCAGTGGATGGGGAGGGTCCAACTACAATGAGCAGTTCTTC
TRBJ2-5 | TRBV7-9 | TRBD1 | 16 | NA | CASSLAGGQGRETQYF | TGTGCCAGCAGCTTAGCCGGGGGACAGGGGCGGGAGACCCAGTACTTC
TRBJ2-5 | TRBV10-3 | NA | 18 | NA | CAISESGGGGAFQETQYF | TGTGCCATCAGTGAGTCGGGGGGCGGGGGAGCCTTCCAAGAGACCCAGTACTTC
TRBJ1-5 | TRBV27 | NA | 13 | NA | CASSQGYGQPQHF | TGTGCCAGCAGTCAGGGGTACGGTCAGCCCCAGCATTTT
TRBJ2-7 | TRBV5-1 | NA | 14 | NA | CASSTGTEGNEQYF | TGCGCCAGCAGCACCGGGACGGAGGGGAACGAGCAGTACTTC
TRBJ1-2 | TRBV6-1 | NA | 14 | NA | CASSESTANYGYTF | TGTGCCAGCAGTGAGAGTACCGCGAACTATGGCTACACCTTC
TRBJ2-3 | TRBV28 | TRBD1 | 15 | NA | CASTHRGQKTDTQYF | TGTGCCAGCACCCACAGGGGGCAAAAGACAGATACGCAGTATTTT
TRBJ1-6 | TRBV6-4 | NA | 14 | NA | CASSREGGTGPLHF | TGTGCCAGCAGTCGGGAGGGAGGAACGGGACCCCTCCACTTT
TRBJ2-7 | TRBV7-2 | TRBD1 | 15 | NA | CASSRGDRGNYEQYF | TGTGCCAGCAGCCGGGGGGACAGGGGGAACTACGAGCAGTACTTC
TRBJ1-2 | TRBV19 | TRBD1 | 14 | NA | CASSIRDSFYGYTF | TGTGCCAGTAGTATCCGGGACAGCTTCTATGGCTACACCTTC
TRBJ1-4 | TRBV10-3 | NA | 16 | NA | CAISESLGLRGEKLFF | TGTGCCATCAGTGAGTCTCTGGGTCTACGGGGTGAAAAACTGTTTTTT
TRBJ1-3 | TRBV5-3 | NA | 15 | NA | CARSLARGRVDTIYF | TGTGCCAGAAGCTTGGCTCGCGGCCGAGTCGACACCATATATTTT
TRBJ1-4 | TRBV28 | TRBD1 | 15 | NA | CASSSPGQVNEKLFF | TGTGCCAGCAGTTCCCCGGGACAGGTGAATGAAAAACTGTTTTTT
TRBJ1-6 | TRBV28 | TRBD1 | 15 | few | CASALTGATYSPLHF | TGTGCCAGCGCCTTAACAGGGGCGACGTATTCACCCCTCCACTTT
TRBJ1-1 | TRBV6-2/TRBV6-3 | TRBD1 | 13 | NA | CASSYNRGNKAFF | TGTGCCAGCAGTTACAACAGGGGTAATAAAGCTTTCTTT
TRBJ1-2 | TRBV11-2 | NA | 14 | NA | CASSSPREDYGYTF | TGTGCCAGCAGCTCCCCCCGGGAAGACTATGGCTACACCTTC
TRBJ2-5 | TRBV11-2 | TRBD1 | 14 | once | CASSLSGQGETQYF | TGTGCCAGCAGCTTAAGTGGACAGGGGGAGACCCAGTACTTC
TRBJ1-5 | TRBV5-1 | TRBD1 | 15 | NA | CASSFEGQGAQPQHF | TGCGCCAGCAGCTTTGAGGGACAGGGGGCTCAGCCCCAGCATTTT
TRBJ2-7 | TRBV11-2 | TRBD2 | 15 | NA | CASSPDGRGGYEQYF | TGTGCCAGCAGCCCCGACGGGCGGGGGGGATACGAGCAGTACTTC
TRBJ2-2 | TRBV7-3 | TRBD2 | 15 | NA | CASSLGLAGSGELFF | TGTGCCAGCAGCCTCGGACTAGCGGGGTCCGGGGAGCTGTTTTTT
TRBJ2-2 | TRBV23-1 | NA | 13 | NA | CASSSGATGELFF | TGCGCCAGCAGTTCGGGAGCAACCGGGGAGCTGTTTTTT
TRBJ1-2 | TRBV7-2 | TRBD1 | 15 | NA | CASSLSQGAGYGYTF | TGTGCCAGCAGCTTAAGTCAGGGGGCAGGCTATGGCTACACCTTC
TRBJ2-5 | TRBV9 | TRBD2 | 16 | NA | CASSATSGEWGETQYF | TGTGCCAGCAGCGCGACTAGCGGGGAATGGGGTGAGACCCAGTACTTC
TRBJ1-1 | TRBV29-1 | TRBD1 | 15 | NA | CSTLPPRTGGGEAFF | TGCAGCACCTTGCCCCCTCGGACAGGGGGCGGTGAAGCTTTCTTT
TRBJ2-7 | TRBV6-2/TRBV6-3 | NA | 13 | NA | CASSGGLSYEQYF | TGTGCCAGCAGCGGGGGACTCTCCTACGAGCAGTACTTC
TRBJ1-5 | TRBV29-1 | TRBD1 | 13 | once | CSVRQGASQPQHF | TGCAGCGTCCGACAGGGGGCGAGTCAGCCCCAGCATTTT
TRBJ1-4 | TRBV4-2 | NA | 16 | NA | CASSQDNTGPNEKLFF | TGTGCCAGCAGCCAAGACAATACAGGTCCTAATGAAAAACTGTTTTTT
TRBJ1-5 | TRBV24-1 | TRBD1 | 15 | NA | CATSERDREDQPQHF | TGTGCCACCAGTGAACGGGACAGGGAAGATCAGCCCCAGCATTTT
TRBJ2-2 | TRBV6-5 | NA | 14 | once | CASNPAGVAGELFF | TGTGCCAGCAATCCCGCAGGGGTAGCCGGGGAGCTGTTTTTT
TRBJ1-6 | TRBV7-9 | TRBD1 | 16 | once | CASSSFGTAYNSPLHF | TGTGCCAGCAGCTCCTTCGGGACAGCCTATAATTCACCCCTCCACTTT
TRBJ2-3 | TRBV4-2 | NA | 16 | NA | CASSQDGAGGTDTQYF | TGTGCCAGCAGCCAAGATGGTGCAGGCGGCACAGATACGCAGTATTTT
TRBJ2-5 | TRBV7-9 | TRBD2 | 15 | NA | CASSLVGGGEETQYF | TGTGCCAGCAGCTTAGTTGGCGGGGGGGAAGAGACCCAGTACTTC
TRBJ2-3 | TRBV15 | NA | 16 | NA | CATSRDRIRGRDTQYF | TGTGCCACCAGCAGAGATCGCATCCGGGGTCGTGATACGCAGTATTTT
TRBJ1-1 | TRBV28 | NA | 15 | NA | CATLVLGPLWTEAFF | TGTGCCACCCTAGTTTTAGGTCCCCTCTGGACTGAAGCTTTCTTT
TRBJ1-5 | TRBV19 | NA | 14 | NA | CASSIDLGNQPQHF | TGTGCCAGTAGTATAGATCTCGGGAATCAGCCCCAGCATTTT
TRBJ1-6 | TRBV28 | NA | 11 | NA | CASREQGNLHF | TGTGCCAGCAGGGAACAGGGAAATCTTCACTTT
TRBJ2-3 | TRBV20-1 | TRBD1 | 14 | NA | CSASGTGATDTQYF | TGCAGTGCTAGTGGGACAGGGGCTACAGATACGCAGTATTTT
TRBJ1-5 | TRBV27 | NA | 16 | NA | CASSWGGAAINQPQHF | TGTGCCAGCAGTTGGGGCGGGGCAGCGATCAATCAGCCCCAGCATTTT
TRBJ1-1 | TRBV19 | NA | 14 | NA | CASSSPGGSAEAFF | TGTGCCAGTAGTTCCCCGGGGGGAAGCGCTGAAGCTTTCTTT
TRBJ2-3 | TRBV7-3 | TRBD1 | 16 | NA | CASSPFRTGGSDTQYF | TGTGCCAGCAGCCCTTTCAGGACAGGGGGTTCAGATACGCAGTATTTT
TRBJ2-7 | TRBV6-5 | NA | 15 | NA | CASSPPIGASYEQYF | TGTGCCAGCAGCCCCCCTATAGGGGCCTCCTACGAGCAGTACTTC
TRBJ1-3 | TRBV5-4 | TRBD1 | 16 | NA | CASSPGQGGFGNTIYF | TGTGCCAGCAGCCCCGGACAGGGAGGATTTGGAAACACCATATATTTT
TRBJ1-4 | TRBV7-8 | NA | 13 | NA | CASSIIDREKLFF | TGTGCCAGCAGCATAATCGACAGGGAAAAACTGTTTTTT